This TCR beta chain stems from a study of T cell responses to AZD1222 COVID-19 vaccine. Clones were read by immunoSEQ multiplex PCR, and TCRdb kept only the in-frame ones, dropping some. The sample records about 110,000 clones, just under 95% being singletons. Overall study findings and caveats: Possibly, clonal diversity was underestimated; donors were largely white British and included more females.

Germline CDR1 is SNHLY and CDR2 is FYNNEI. V lost 3 bases to trimming and J lost 0 bases, with 12 bases between them. The CDR3 is 16 amino acids. Of note for this clone: What it binds is unknown.

This chain uses TRBV2 with TRBJ1-3; D remains unclear. The sequence came from an adult in good health. The input for sequencing was peripheral blood, taken on day 0 of AZD1222 vaccination. CDR3 in DNA: TGTGCCAGCAGTGAGGTCGGCGTTAGCTCTGGAAACACCATATATTTT. Amino acids: CASSEVGVSSGNTIYF.